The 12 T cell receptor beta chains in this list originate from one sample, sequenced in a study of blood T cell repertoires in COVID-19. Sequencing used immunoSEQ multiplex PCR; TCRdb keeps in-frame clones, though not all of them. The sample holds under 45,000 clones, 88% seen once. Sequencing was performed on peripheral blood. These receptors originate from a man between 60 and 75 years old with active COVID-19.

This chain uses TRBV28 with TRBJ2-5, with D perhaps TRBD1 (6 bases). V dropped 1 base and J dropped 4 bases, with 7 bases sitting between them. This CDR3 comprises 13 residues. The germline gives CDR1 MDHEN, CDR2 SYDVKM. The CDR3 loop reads CASSLSGVETQYF. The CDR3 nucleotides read TGTGCCAGCAGTTTATCAGGGGTAGAGACCCAGTACTTC.

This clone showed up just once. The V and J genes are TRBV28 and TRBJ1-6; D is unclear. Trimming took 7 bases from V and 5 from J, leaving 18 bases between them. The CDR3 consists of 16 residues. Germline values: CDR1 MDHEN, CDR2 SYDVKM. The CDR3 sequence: CASTHLEGSNNSPLHF. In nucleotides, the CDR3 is TGTGCCAGCACCCATCTAGAGGGCAGTAATAATTCACCCCTCCACTTT.

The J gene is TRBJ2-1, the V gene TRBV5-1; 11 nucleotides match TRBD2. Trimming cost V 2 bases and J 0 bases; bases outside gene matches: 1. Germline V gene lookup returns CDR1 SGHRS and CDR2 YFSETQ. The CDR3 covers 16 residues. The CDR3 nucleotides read TGCGCCAGCAGCTTAACTAGCGGGAGCTCCTACAATGAGCAGTTCTTC. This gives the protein CASSLTSGSSYNEQFF.

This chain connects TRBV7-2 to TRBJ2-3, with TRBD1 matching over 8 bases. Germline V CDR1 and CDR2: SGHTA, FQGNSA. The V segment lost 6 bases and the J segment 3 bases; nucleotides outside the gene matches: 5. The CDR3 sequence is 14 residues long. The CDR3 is CASSQGAGTDTQYF. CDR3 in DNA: TGTGCCAGCAGTCAGGGGGCTGGGACAGATACGCAGTATTTT.

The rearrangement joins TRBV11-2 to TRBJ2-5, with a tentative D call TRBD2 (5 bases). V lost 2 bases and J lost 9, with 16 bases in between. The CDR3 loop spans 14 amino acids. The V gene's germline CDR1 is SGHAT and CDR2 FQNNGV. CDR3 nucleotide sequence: TGTGCCAGCAGCTTATCGGGCCGGGGTAACGCCCAGTACTTC. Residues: CASSLSGRGNAQYF.

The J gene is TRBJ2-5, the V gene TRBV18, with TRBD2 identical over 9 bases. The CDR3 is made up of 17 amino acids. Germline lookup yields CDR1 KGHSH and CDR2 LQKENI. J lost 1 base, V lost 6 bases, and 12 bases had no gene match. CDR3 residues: CASSGRTSEKPQETQYF. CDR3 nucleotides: TGTGCCAGCTCTGGGAGGACTAGCGAAAAACCCCAAGAGACCCAGTACTTC.

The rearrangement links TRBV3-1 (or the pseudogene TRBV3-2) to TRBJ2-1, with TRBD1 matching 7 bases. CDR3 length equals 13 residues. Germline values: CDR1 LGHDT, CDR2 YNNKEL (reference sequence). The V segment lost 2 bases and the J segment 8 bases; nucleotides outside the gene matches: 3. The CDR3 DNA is TGTGCCAGCAGCCAACTAGACAGGGATGAGCAGTTCTTC. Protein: CASSQLDRDEQFF.

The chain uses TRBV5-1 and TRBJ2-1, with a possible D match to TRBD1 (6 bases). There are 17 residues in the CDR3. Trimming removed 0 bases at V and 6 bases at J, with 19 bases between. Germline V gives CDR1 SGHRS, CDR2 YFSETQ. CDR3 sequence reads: CASSLGRQASSPNEQFF. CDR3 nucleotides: TGCGCCAGCAGCTTGGGGCGACAGGCCAGTTCGCCCAATGAGCAGTTCTTC.

The CDR3 region has the DNA TGCGCCAGCAGCTCCGTCGGTGTCGGCACAGATACGCAGTATTTT. It codes for CASSSVGVGTDTQYF. The V and J genes are TRBV5-1 and TRBJ2-3; the D is unclear. This CDR3 contains 15 residues. Germline V gene sequence: CDR1 SGHRS, CDR2 YFSETQ. Between the trimmed V and J ends, which lost 3 bases and 1 base, there was a span of 12 bases.

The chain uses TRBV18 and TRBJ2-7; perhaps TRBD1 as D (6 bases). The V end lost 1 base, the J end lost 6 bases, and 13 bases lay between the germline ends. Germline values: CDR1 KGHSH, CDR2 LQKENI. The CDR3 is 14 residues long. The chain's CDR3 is CASSPLPGESEQYF. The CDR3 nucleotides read TGTGCCAGCTCACCACTTCCAGGGGAGAGCGAGCAGTACTTC.

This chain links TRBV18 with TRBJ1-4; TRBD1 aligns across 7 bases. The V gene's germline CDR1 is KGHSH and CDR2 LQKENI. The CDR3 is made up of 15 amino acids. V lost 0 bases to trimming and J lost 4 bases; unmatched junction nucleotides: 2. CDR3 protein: CASSPPGQINEKLFF. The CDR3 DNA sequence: TGTGCCAGCTCACCACCGGGACAGATTAATGAAAAACTGTTTTTT. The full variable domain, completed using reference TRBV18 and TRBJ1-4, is NAGVMQNPRHLVRRRGQEARLRCSPMKGHSHVYWYRQLPEEGLKFMVYLQKENIIDESGMPKERFSAEFPKEGPSILRIQQVVRGDSAAYFCASSPPGQINEKLFFGSGTQLSVL.

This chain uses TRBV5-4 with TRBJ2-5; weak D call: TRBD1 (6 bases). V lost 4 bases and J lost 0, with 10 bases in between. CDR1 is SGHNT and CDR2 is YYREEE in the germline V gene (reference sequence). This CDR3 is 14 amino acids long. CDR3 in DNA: TGTGCCAGCAGCGCCAGGGGAGACCAAGAGACCCAGTACTTC. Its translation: CASSARGDQETQYF. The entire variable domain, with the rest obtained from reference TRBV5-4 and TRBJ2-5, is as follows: ETGVTQSPTHLIKTRGQQVTLRCSSQSGHNTVSWYQQALGQGPQFIFQYYREEENGRGNFPPRFSGLQFPNYSSELNVNALELDDSALYLCASSARGDQETQYFGPGTRLLVL.